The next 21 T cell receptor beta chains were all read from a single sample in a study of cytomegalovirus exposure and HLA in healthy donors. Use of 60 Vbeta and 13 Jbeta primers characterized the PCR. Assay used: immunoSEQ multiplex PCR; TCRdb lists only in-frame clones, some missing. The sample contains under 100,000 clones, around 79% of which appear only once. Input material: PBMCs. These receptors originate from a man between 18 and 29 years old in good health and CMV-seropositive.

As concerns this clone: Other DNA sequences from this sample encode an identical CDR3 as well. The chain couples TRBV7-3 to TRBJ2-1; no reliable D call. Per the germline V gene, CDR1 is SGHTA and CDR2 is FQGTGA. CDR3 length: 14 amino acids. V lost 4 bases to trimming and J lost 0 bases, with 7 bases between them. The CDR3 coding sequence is TGTGCCAGCAGCTCTTCCGGCTCCTACAATGAGCAGTTCTTC. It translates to CASSSSGSYNEQFF.

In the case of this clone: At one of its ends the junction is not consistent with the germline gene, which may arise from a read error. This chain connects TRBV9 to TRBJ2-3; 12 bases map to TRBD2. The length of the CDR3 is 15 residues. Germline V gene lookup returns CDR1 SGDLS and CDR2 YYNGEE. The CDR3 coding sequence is TGTGCCAGCAGCGTGACTAGCGGGGGCACGGATACGCAGTATTTT. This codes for CASSVTSGGTDTQYF.

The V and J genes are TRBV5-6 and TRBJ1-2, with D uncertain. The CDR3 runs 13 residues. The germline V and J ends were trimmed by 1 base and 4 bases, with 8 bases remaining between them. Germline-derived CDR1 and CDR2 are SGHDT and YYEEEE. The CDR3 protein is CASSLQQSYGYTF. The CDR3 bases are TGTGCCAGCAGCTTGCAACAGAGCTATGGCTACACCTTC.

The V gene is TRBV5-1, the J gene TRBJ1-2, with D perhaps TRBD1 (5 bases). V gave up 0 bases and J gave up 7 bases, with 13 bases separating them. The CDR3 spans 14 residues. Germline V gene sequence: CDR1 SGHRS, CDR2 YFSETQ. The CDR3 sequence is CASSLGDSGGGYTF. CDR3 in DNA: TGCGCCAGCAGCTTGGGGGACTCCGGAGGTGGCTACACCTTC.

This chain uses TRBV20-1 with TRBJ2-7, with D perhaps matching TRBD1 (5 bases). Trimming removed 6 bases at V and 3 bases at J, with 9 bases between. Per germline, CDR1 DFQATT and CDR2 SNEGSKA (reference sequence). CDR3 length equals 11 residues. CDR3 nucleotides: TGCAGTGCGCAGGGTCGCTACGAGCAGTACTTC. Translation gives CSAQGRYEQYF.

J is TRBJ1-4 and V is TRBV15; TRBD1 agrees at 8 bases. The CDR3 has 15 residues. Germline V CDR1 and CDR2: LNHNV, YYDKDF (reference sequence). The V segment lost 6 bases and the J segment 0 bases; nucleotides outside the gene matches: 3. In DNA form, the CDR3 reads TGTGCCACCAGACGACAGGGGACAACTAATGAAAAACTGTTTTTT. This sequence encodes CATRRQGTTNEKLFF.

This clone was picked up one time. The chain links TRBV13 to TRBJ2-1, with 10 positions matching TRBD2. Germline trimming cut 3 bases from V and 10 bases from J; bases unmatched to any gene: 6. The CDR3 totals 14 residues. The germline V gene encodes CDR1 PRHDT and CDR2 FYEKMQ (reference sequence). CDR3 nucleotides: TGTGCCAGCAGCTTTACTAGCGGGACGACGGAGCAGTTCTTC. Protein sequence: CASSFTSGTTEQFF.

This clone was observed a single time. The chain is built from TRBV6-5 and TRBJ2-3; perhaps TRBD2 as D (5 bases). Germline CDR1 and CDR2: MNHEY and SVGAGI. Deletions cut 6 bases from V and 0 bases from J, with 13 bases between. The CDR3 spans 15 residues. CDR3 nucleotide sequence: TGTGCCAGCAGGAGCGGACCCTATAGCACAGATACGCAGTATTTT. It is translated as CASRSGPYSTDTQYF.

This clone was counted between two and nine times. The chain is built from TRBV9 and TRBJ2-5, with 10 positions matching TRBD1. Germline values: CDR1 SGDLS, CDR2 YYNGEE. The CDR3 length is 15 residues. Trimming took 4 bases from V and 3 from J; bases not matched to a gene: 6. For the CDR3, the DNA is TGTGCCAGCAGCCTCCAGACAGGGGGCGAAGAGACCCAGTACTTC. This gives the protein CASSLQTGGEETQYF.

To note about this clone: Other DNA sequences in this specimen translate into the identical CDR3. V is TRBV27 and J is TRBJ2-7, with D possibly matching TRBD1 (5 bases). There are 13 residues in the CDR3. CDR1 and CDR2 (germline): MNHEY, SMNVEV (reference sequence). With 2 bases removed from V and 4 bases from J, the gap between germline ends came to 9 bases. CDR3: CASSLRGPYEQYF. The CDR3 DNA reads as TGTGCCAGCAGTTTAAGGGGTCCATACGAGCAGTACTTC.

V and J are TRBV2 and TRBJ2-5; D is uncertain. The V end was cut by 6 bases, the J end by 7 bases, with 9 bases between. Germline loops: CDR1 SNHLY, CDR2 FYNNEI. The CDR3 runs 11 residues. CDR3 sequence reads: CASRGLGTQYF. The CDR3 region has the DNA TGTGCCAGCAGAGGTCTAGGGACCCAGTACTTC.

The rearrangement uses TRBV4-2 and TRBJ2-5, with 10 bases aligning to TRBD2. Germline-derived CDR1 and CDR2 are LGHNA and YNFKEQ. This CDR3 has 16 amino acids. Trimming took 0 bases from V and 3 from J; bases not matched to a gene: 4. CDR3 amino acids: CASSQDGSGRKETQYF. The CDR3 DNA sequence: TGTGCCAGCAGCCAAGATGGTAGCGGGAGGAAAGAGACCCAGTACTTC.

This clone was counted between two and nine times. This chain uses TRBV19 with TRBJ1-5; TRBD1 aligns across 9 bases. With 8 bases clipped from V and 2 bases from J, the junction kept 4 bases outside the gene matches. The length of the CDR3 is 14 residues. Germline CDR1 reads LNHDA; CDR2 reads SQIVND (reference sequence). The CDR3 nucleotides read TGTGCCAGTCAGGACAGGGGTGGCAATCAGCCCCAGCATTTT. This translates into CASQDRGGNQPQHF. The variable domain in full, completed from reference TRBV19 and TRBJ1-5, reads DGGITQSPKYLFRKEGQNVTLSCEQNLNHDAMYWYRQDPGQGLRLIYYSQIVNDFQKGDIAEGYSVSREKKESFPLTVTSAQKNPTAFYLCASQDRGGNQPQHFGDGTRLSIL.

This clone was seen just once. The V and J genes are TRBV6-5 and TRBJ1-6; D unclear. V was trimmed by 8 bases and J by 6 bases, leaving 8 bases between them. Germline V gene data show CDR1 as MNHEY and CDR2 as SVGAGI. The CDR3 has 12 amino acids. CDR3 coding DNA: TGTGCCAGCGGCTTGGTTAATTCACCCCTCCACTTT. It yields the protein CASGLVNSPLHF.

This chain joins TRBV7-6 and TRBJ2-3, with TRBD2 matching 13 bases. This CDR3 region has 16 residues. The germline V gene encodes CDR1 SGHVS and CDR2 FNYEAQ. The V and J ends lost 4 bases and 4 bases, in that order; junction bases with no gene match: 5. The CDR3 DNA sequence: TGTGCCAGCAGCTCTGGACTAGCGGGAGCCTCAGATACGCAGTATTTT. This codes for CASSSGLAGASDTQYF.

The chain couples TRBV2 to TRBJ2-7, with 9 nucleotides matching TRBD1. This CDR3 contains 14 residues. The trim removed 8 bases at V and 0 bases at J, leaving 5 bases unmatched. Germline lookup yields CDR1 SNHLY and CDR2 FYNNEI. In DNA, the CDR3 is TGTGCCAGCGGCCGGGACAGGGTCTCCTACGAGCAGTACTTC. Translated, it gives CASGRDRVSYEQYF.

DNA for the CDR3: TGTGCCTCCCCGGGGCAGGGGGTCCAAGAGACCCAGTACTTC. Its protein is CASPGQGVQETQYF. The rearrangement links TRBV6-6 to TRBJ2-5, with TRBD1 identical over 7 bases. The CDR3 contains 14 residues. Germline-derived CDR1 and CDR2 are MNHNY and SVGAGI (reference sequence). Germline trimming cut 11 bases from V and 1 base from J; bases unmatched to any gene: 10.

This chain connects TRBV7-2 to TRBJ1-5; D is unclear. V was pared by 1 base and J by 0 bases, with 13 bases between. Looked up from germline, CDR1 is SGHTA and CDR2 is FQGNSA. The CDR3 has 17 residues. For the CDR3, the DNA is TGTGCCAGCAGCTTAGGTGTCAGAACGTATAGCAATCAGCCCCAGCATTTT. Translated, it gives CASSLGVRTYSNQPQHF.

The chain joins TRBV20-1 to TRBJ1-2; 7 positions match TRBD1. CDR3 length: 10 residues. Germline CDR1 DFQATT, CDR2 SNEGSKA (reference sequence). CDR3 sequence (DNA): TGCAGAGCCAGGGACAGCGGCTACACCTTC. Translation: CRARDSGYTF.

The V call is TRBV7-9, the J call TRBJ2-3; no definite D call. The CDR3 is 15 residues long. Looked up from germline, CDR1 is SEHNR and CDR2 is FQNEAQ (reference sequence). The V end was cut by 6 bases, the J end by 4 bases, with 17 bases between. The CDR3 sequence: CASRSGDLSPDTQYF. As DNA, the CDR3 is TGTGCCAGCAGATCCGGAGACTTGAGCCCAGATACGCAGTATTTT.

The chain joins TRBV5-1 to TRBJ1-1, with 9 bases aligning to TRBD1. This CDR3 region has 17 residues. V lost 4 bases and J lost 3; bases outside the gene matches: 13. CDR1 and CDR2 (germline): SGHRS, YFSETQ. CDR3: CASSGSRDRAFDTEAFF. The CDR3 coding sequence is TGCGCCAGCAGCGGGTCCCGGGACAGGGCGTTCGACACTGAAGCTTTCTTT.